These T cell receptor beta chains were read from a single sample in a study of beta chain features in type 1 diabetes. Sequencing used immunoSEQ multiplex PCR; TCRdb keeps in-frame clones, though not all of them. The sample carries roughly 400,000 clones, approximately 15% recorded once. The specimen was naive CD4+ T cells from blood. Source of these receptors: a man aged 30 to 45 in good health. Both conserved end residues are trimmed from each CDR3.

TRBJ1-5 TRBV6-1 ASSETSYQPQH
TRBJ2-1 TRBV7-9 ASSTQGVPYNEQF
TRBJ1-2 TRBV29-1 SVEVGEGGYT
TRBJ2-5 TRBV9 ASSVDPTDRETQY
TRBJ2-3 TRBV4-2 ASSQTGTKGVNTQY
TRBJ2-2 TRBV7-9 ASTPGLANTGELF
TRBJ2-3 TRBV7-3 ASSPRGLVTDTQY
TRBJ2-4 TRBV18 ASSPGTGAHRVIQY
TRBJ2-7 TRBV7-2 ASSLSATNRVAGYEQY
TRBJ2-1 TRBV27 ATRALNEQF
TRBJ2-5 TRBV7-6 ASSLGGSLKETQY
TRBJ2-3 TRBV7-2 ASSPSGGPGDTQY
TRBJ2-3 TRBV15 ATSRNVRQGGHTQY
TRBJ2-3 TRBV9 ASSVVHTADTQY
TRBJ2-5 TRBV7-9 ASSLKGAAQETQY